This T cell receptor (beta chain) is from a study of T cell repertoires in cytomegalovirus infection. Study-level points and caveats: The cumulative frequency of public TCR beta families distinguished individuals who carried CMV together with the relevant HLA.

This clonotype was detected many times. What it binds is not known. The CDR3 sequence is 15 residues long. The germline V gene has CDR1 MDHEN and CDR2 SYDVKM. V was shortened by 2 bases and J by 0 bases, with 7 bases between the two germline ends. TCRdb called the reads again in MiXCR, with one record for every CDR3 protein. The sample lists around 740,000 distinct CDR3 sequences, 35% occurring once. The TCR originated in a human donor in good health (CMV status not recorded). Some clones in this sample may be carry-over from other donors' samples. The chain links TRBV28 to TRBJ1-4; D may be TRBD1 (5 bases). The sequenced sample was PBMCs. In DNA, the CDR3 is TGTGCCAGCAGTTTAACGGGGGCAACTAATGAAAAACTGTTTTTT. This translates into CASSLTGATNEKLFF.